This paragraph covers one T cell receptor beta chain sequence. The antigen remains unidentified. This record belongs to a study of cytomegalovirus exposure and HLA in healthy donors. Findings and limits, study-wide: In a later analysis, at a false discovery rate of 0.05, about 17,000 TCR beta sequences matched HLA alleles.

Use of 60 Vbeta and 13 Jbeta primers characterized the PCR. Clones were read by immunoSEQ multiplex PCR, and TCRdb kept only the in-frame ones, dropping some. This table holds about 170,000 clones, roughly 76% found once. Nominally healthy donors provided the samples, though records likely missed some immune exposures. V lost 4 bases to trimming and J lost 6 bases, with 21 bases between them. The CDR3 spans 16 residues. CDR1 is ENHRY, CDR2 SYGVKD, per germline. The chain is built from TRBV10-3 and TRBJ1-1; possibly TRBD1 for D (6 bases). This clonotype originated in a woman under 30 in good health and CMV-seropositive. Material for sequencing was PBMCs. CDR3 region: CAISVYSGTLGAEAFF. CDR3 coding DNA: TGTGCCATCAGTGTCTATTCCGGGACACTGGGGGCTGAAGCTTTCTTT.